This TCR beta chain was retrieved from a study of regulatory T cells in long-lasting Graves disease. Trimming at V came to 5 bases and at J to 5 bases, leaving 8 bases not matched to a gene. The germline V gene has CDR1 MDHEN and CDR2 SYDVKM. The CDR3 is 16 amino acids. Arm-PCR with iRepertoire HTBI primers amplified the CDR3 regions for these TCR beta libraries. Via MiXCR, TCRdb re-called the multiplex PCR reads, giving one row per CDR3 protein. The sample comprises over 650,000 distinct CDR3 sequences, approximately 29% of which are singletons, and roughly 41% rests with the top ten. Time point: persistent/refractory GD, antithyroid drugs over 5 years with positive TRAb. With RNA extracted from PBMCs as input, the TCR library was made. Study conclusions and caveats: Small sample size may have lowered accuracy.

Worth noting for this clonotype: Its antigen is still unknown. A single base separates this from a much larger clone, so it may be a read error.

The starting material was peripheral blood mononuclear cells (PBMCs), obtained when the disease was refractory, from a patient treated with antithyroid drugs. This chain links TRBV28 with TRBJ1-6; TRBD1 aligns across 8 bases. This TCR came from a female donor with Graves disease. This CDR3 is CASSPQTGGNNSPLHF. The CDR3, as DNA: TGTGCCAGCAGTCCCCAAACAGGGGGAAATAATTCACCCCTCCACTTT.